This TCR beta chain was sequenced for a study of OX40 agonist ivuxolimab in advanced cancers. Whole-study results and caveats: Individuals who were partial responders at 0.1-3.0 mg/kg had clonal expansion that ranked among the lowest.

This clone was recorded only once. What it binds is not known. Using immunoSEQ multiplex PCR, the repertoire was profiled, and TCRdb retains in-frame clones only, with some absent. The sample has around 84,000 clones, roughly 90% seen once. Germline CDR1 and CDR2: SGHRS and YFSETQ. Trimming took off 1 base at V and 9 bases at J, with 14 bases between the two ends. The CDR3 is 14 residues long. The sequencing here drew on CD4+ or CD8+ T cells sorted from blood, taken in a trial of the OX40 agonist ivuxolimab. This clonotype was obtained from an adult with an advanced solid tumor such as melanoma, head and neck, liver or kidney cancer. This rearrangement joins TRBV5-1 to TRBJ2-1; possibly TRBD2 for D (5 bases). The DNA of the CDR3 is TGCGCCAGCAGCTTGTGGCTGGGAGAGGCTGAGCAGTTCTTC. It translates to CASSLWLGEAEQFF.